This TCR beta chain is from a study of shared clonotypes between healthy human individuals. Study-level background: Each donor had three CD4 naive, three CD4 memory, two CD8 naive and one CD8 memory plate.

Study results and limitations: Clonotype sharing among donors, it was expected, would be affected by sequencing depth. Only a few donors were included, so the genetic and exposure-history diversity represented was limited.

Template for every sorted-subset replicate PCR totaled 200 to 250 ng DNA, roughly 30,000 T cell genomes. Produced via immunoSEQ multiplex PCR; TCRdb's table is partial and in-frame only. The sample carries around 1.9 million clones, about 92% recorded once. Notes on this clone: Its antigen remains unidentified.

Naive CD8 cells lacked CD45RO, underwent positive selection for CCR7 and left out terminally differentiated effector memory CD45RA+ cells. Sequencing input: naive CD8+ T cells from PBMCs. This TCR came from a man between 18 and 35 years old in good health. Some clones in this sample may be carry-over from other donors' samples.

The CDR3 loop is CASSPVEGLPYEQYF. The CDR3 nucleotides are TGTGCCAGCTCACCAGTCGAGGGGCTGCCCTACGAGCAGTACTTC. The genes are TRBV18 and TRBJ2-7; TRBD1 or TRBD2 may be the D gene (5 bases each). The CDR3 length is 15 residues. Trimming stripped 2 bases from V and 2 bases from J, with 13 bases between. Germline V gene lookup returns CDR1 KGHSH and CDR2 LQKENI.